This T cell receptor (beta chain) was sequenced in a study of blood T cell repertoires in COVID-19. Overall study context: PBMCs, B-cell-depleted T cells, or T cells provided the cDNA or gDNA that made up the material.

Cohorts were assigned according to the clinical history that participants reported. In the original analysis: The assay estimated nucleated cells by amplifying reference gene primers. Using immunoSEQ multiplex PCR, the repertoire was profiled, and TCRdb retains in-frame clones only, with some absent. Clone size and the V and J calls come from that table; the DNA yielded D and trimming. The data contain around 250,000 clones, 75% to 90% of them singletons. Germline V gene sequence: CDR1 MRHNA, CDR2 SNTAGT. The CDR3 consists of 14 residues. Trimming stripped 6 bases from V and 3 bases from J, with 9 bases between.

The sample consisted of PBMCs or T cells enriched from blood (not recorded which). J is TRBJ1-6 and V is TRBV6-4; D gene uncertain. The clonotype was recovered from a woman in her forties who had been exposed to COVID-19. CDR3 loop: CASSEGVYNSPLHF. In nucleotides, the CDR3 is TGTGCCAGCAGCGAGGGCGTCTATAATTCACCCCTCCACTTT.